This T cell receptor beta chain emerged from a study of post-analysis software for immune sequencing data. Study summary: Patients with relapsing-remitting, secondary progressive and progressive-relapsing multiple sclerosis courses were all represented. Study-level results: Significantly lower normalized Chao1 diversity was found in patients with multiple sclerosis relative to controls. Co-batched samples clustered tightly together by F measure. TRBV segments more frequent in patients than in controls numbered five and included TRBV5-6, TRBV5-1 and TRBV20-1.

Tagging with unique molecular identifiers was a feature of the TCR beta cDNA libraries. Researchers reported roughly 0.5 million cDNA molecules coming from about 0.98 to 11 million T cells. TCRdb analysed the PCR reads with MiXCR anew, one entry per CDR3 protein. The table has around 700,000 distinct CDR3 sequences, approximately 60% seen once. As regards this clonotype: Its antigen remains unidentified.

V gave up 3 bases and J gave up 4 bases, with 15 bases separating them. The CDR3 is 15 amino acids. CDR1 and CDR2 (germline): SGHTA, FQGTGA. The sequenced sample consisted of blood. This chain joins TRBV7-3 and TRBJ1-2; D gene unclear. This TCR was sampled from a girl aged 2 to 9 with multiple sclerosis. The CDR3 DNA reads as TGTGCCAGCAGCTTCCGCAGACCCATTAGCTATGGCTACACCTTC. Its protein is CASSFRRPISYGYTF.